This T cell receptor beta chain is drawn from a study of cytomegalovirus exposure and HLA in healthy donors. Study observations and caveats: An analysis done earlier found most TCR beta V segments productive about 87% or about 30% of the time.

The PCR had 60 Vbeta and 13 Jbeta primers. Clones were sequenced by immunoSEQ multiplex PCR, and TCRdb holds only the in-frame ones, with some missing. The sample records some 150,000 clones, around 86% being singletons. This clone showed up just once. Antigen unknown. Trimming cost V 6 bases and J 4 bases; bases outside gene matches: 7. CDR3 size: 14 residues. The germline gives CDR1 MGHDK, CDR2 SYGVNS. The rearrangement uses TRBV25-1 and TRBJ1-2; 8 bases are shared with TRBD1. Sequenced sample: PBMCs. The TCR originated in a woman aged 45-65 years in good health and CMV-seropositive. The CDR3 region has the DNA TGTGCCAGCAGGGGGACAGGCGTGAGCTATGGCTACACCTTC. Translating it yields CASRGTGVSYGYTF.